Below, 19 T cell receptor beta chains from the same sample are listed, as sequenced in a study of CD4 T cells in relation to SARS-CoV-2 and coronaviruses. These TCRs' antigens remain unknown. The unexposed donors gave CD4+ T cells in about 2011-2019, prior to COVID-19. CD4+ T cells were isolated from the cells after around 9 days of culture. Data came from immunoSEQ multiplex PCR; TCRdb stores just in-frame clones and leaves some out. Of some 14,000 clones listed, around 80% are singletons. Sequenced material: CD4+ T cells from PBMCs, cultured in vitro. Source of these receptors: a human donor in good health.

This clone has only a few counts. This rearrangement joins TRBV5-1 to TRBJ2-3; D is uncertain. Germline values: CDR1 SGHRS, CDR2 YFSETQ. This CDR3 has 12 residues. V gave up 3 bases and J gave up 3 bases, with 5 bases separating them. The CDR3 DNA is TGCGCCAGCAGCTCCGCAACAGATACGCAGTATTTT. This sequence encodes CASSSATDTQYF.

J is TRBJ1-1 and V is TRBV19; D is undetermined. Between the trimmed V and J ends, which lost 5 bases and 0 bases, there was a span of 7 bases. Germline V CDR1 and CDR2: LNHDA, SQIVND (reference sequence). This CDR3 has 13 amino acids. This chain's CDR3 is CASSLNLNTEAFF. For the CDR3, the DNA is TGTGCCAGTAGTCTCAACCTGAACACTGAAGCTTTCTTT.

The chain employs TRBV2 and TRBJ1-5; TRBD1 matches at 10 bases. Trimming took 11 bases from V and 8 from J; bases not matched to a gene: 12. This CDR3 has 14 residues. Per the germline V gene, CDR1 is SNHLY and CDR2 is FYNNEI. CDR3 coding DNA: TGTGCCGGGAAGCGACAGGGGGCCTTGGAGCCCCAGCATTTT. Protein product: CAGKRQGALEPQHF.

This clone was counted once. The chain combines TRBV9 with TRBJ1-3, with D possibly TRBD1 on 5 matching bases. Germline V CDR1 and CDR2: SGDLS, YYNGEE. V lost 6 bases and J 4 bases, leaving 17 bases between the germline ends. This CDR3 is 15 amino acids long. CDR3 residues: CASNLSGGSGNTIYF. CDR3 nucleotides: TGTGCCAGCAACCTTAGCGGGGGTTCCGGAAACACCATATATTTT.

This clone occurred once. The chain employs TRBV4-1 and TRBJ2-2, with TRBD1 matching 7 bases. This CDR3 comprises 17 residues. CDR1 is MGHRA, CDR2 YSYEKL, per germline. Germline trimming cut 0 bases from V and 2 bases from J; bases unmatched to any gene: 6. CDR3 protein: CASSQDLAGGNTGELFF. The CDR3 bases are TGCGCCAGCAGCCAAGATTTGGCAGGGGGAAACACCGGGGAGCTGTTTTTT.

The genes are TRBV28 and TRBJ1-1; 8 nucleotides line up with TRBD1. The V and J ends lost 4 bases and 0 bases, in that order; junction bases with no gene match: 4. This CDR3 has 15 residues. Germline CDR1 MDHEN, CDR2 SYDVKM. The CDR3 is CASSSPTGVNTEAFF. CDR3 coding DNA: TGTGCCAGCAGTTCTCCGACAGGGGTGAACACTGAAGCTTTCTTT.

The rearrangement uses TRBV11-2 and TRBJ1-6; D is unclear. Germline CDR1 reads SGHAT; CDR2 reads FQNNGV. Trimming stripped 4 bases from V and 6 bases from J, with 7 bases between. The CDR3 runs 13 residues. The CDR3 loop reads CASSSTGNSPLHF. For the CDR3, the DNA is TGTGCCAGCAGCTCGACCGGTAATTCACCCCTCCACTTT.

This chain connects TRBV4-1 to TRBJ1-4; 7 nucleotides align to TRBD1. With V trimmed by 0 bases and J by 8 bases, 9 bases remained unmatched. Germline-derived CDR1 and CDR2 are MGHRA and YSYEKL. The CDR3 loop spans 16 amino acids. The CDR3 DNA reads TGCGCCAGCAGCCAAGATAATCAGGGGGGGAGGGAAAAACTGTTTTTT. Its protein is CASSQDNQGGREKLFF.

This chain connects TRBV11-2 to TRBJ1-2; D uncertain. With 1 base removed from V and 7 bases from J, the gap between germline ends came to 10 bases. Per germline, CDR1 SGHAT and CDR2 FQNNGV. This CDR3 spans 13 amino acids. The CDR3 reads CASSLGHESGYTF. The DNA of the CDR3 is TGTGCCAGCAGCTTAGGCCACGAAAGTGGCTACACCTTC.

The sample holds a few counts of this clone. The rearrangement links TRBV6-5 to TRBJ1-1; no definite D call. CDR1 and CDR2 from the germline V gene are MNHEY and SVGAGI. V gave up 2 bases and J gave up 0 bases, with 7 bases separating them. This CDR3 spans 14 amino acids. The CDR3 DNA reads TGTGCCAGCAGTTACGAGGATATGAACACTGAAGCTTTCTTT. The encoded protein is CASSYEDMNTEAFF.

The chain has TRBV18 and TRBJ2-5, with D unclear. The V end lost 0 bases, the J end lost 1 base, and 6 bases lay between the germline ends. This CDR3 comprises 14 residues. Germline values: CDR1 KGHSH, CDR2 LQKENI. The CDR3 is CASSPPSFQETQYF. The CDR3 DNA reads TGTGCCAGCTCACCACCGAGCTTCCAAGAGACCCAGTACTTC.

This sequence joins TRBV20-1 and TRBJ1-2; 9 nucleotides align to TRBD1. V was clipped by 7 bases and J by 5 bases; unmatched bases: 2. Germline assignment: CDR1 DFQATT and CDR2 SNEGSKA (reference sequence). The CDR3 is 11 amino acids. CDR3 residues: CSVDRGYGYTF. The CDR3 DNA reads TGCAGTGTAGACAGGGGGTATGGCTACACCTTC.

The chain recombines TRBV5-1 with TRBJ2-5; 7 positions agree with TRBD2. From germline, CDR1 is SGHRS and CDR2 YFSETQ. The V gene end was trimmed by 0 bases and the J gene end by 2 bases; junction bases not matched to a gene: 10. The length of the CDR3 is 17 residues. The CDR3 DNA sequence: TGCGCCAGCAGCTTGGGCGGGAGTCATGGGATTCAAGAGACCCAGTACTTC. It encodes CASSLGGSHGIQETQYF.

V is TRBV24-1 and J is TRBJ2-3, with 7 bases fitting TRBD1. The V segment lost 9 bases and the J segment 2 bases; nucleotides outside the gene matches: 10. CDR3 length equals 15 residues. The germline gives CDR1 KGHDR, CDR2 SFDVKD. The CDR3 sequence is CATSPRDSYTDTQYF. CDR3 sequence (DNA): TGTGCCACCTCCCCCCGGGACAGTTACACAGATACGCAGTATTTT.

This chain links TRBV24-1 with TRBJ1-2; 7 bases map to TRBD1. The CDR3 loop spans 12 amino acids. In germline, CDR1 is KGHDR, CDR2 SFDVKD. V lost 4 bases to trimming and J lost 8 bases; unmatched junction nucleotides: 3. CDR3 DNA: TGTGCCACCAGTGAGGGACAGATGGGCTACACCTTC. Translation: CATSEGQMGYTF.

The chain uses TRBV13 and TRBJ1-1; D uncertain. There are 16 residues in the CDR3. V lost 0 bases to trimming and J lost 5 bases, with 16 bases between them. CDR1 PRHDT and CDR2 FYEKMQ come from the germline V gene (reference sequence). CDR3 amino acids: CASSLGLSGRQTEAFF. The CDR3 DNA follows: TGTGCCAGCAGCTTAGGCCTATCAGGTCGGCAAACTGAAGCTTTCTTT.

The chain combines TRBV7-2 with TRBJ2-2, with D tentatively TRBD1 (7 bases). This CDR3 spans 16 amino acids. CDR1 is SGHTA, CDR2 FQGNSA, per germline. V lost 1 base and J lost 8, with 17 bases in between. This chain's CDR3 is CASSLGSGGRTGELFF. The CDR3 DNA is TGTGCCAGCAGCTTAGGCTCAGGGGGGCGAACAGGGGAGCTGTTTTTT.

This chain joins TRBV7-2 and TRBJ2-7, with 8 bases that match TRBD1. Germline loops: CDR1 SGHTA, CDR2 FQGNSA. CDR3 length equals 13 residues. J was trimmed by 5 bases and V by 4 bases; bases with no gene match: 4. CDR3 in DNA: TGTGCCAGCAGCTCCGGACAGGGCAACGAGCAGTACTTC. Translating gives CASSSGQGNEQYF.

J is TRBJ2-1 and V is TRBV7-3; D gene ambiguous. The V end lost 1 base, the J end lost 4 bases, and 5 bases lay between the germline ends. CDR3 length: 13 amino acids. CDR1 SGHTA and CDR2 FQGTGA come from the germline V gene. The CDR3 DNA reads TGTGCCAGCAGCTTAATGTTGTACAATGAGCAGTTCTTC. Translation gives CASSLMLYNEQFF.